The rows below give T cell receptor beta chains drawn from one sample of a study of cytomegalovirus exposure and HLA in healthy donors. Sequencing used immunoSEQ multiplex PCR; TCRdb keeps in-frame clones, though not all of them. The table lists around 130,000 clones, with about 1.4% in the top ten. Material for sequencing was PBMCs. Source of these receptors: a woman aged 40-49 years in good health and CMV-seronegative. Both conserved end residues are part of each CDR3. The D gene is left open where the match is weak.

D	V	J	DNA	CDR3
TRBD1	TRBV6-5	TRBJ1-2	TGTGCCAGCAGTATTGGGACAGGGGGCGCGGACGGCTACACCTTC	CASSIGTGGADGYTF
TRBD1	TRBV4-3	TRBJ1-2	TGCGCCAGCAGCCAAGAAACAGGGGTCATAGGCTACACCTTC	CASSQETGVIGYTF
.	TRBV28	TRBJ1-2	TGTGCCAGCAGTTTATCCCTTCGACGAGGGATCGACTATGGCTACACCTTC	CASSLSLRRGIDYGYTF
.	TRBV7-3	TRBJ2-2	TGTGCCAGCAGCTTAACCTCAGGGACACTCAGTCCCGCCGGGGAGCTGTTTTTT	CASSLTSGTLSPAGELFF
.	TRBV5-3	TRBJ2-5	TGTGCCAGAAGCTCCGGGACATGCCAAGAGACCCAGTACTTC	CARSSGTCQETQYF
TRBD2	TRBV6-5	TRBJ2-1	TGTGCCAGCAGAGACGGGGGGGACTACAATGAGCAGTTCTTC	CASRDGGDYNEQFF
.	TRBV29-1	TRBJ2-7	TGCAGCGTTGAATCTACAGACAGGAGCTACGAGCAGTACTTC	CSVESTDRSYEQYF
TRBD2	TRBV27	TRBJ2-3	TGTGCCAGCAGTCAAGGCCTAGCGGGGGGGCGAGATACGCAGTATTTT	CASSQGLAGGRDTQYF
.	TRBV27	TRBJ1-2	TGTGCCAGCAAAGGGTGGTGGGGACTGGGATATGGCTACACCTTC	CASKGWWGLGYGYTF
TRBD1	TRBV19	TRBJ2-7	TGTGCCAGTAGTGACCGGGACAGGGGATCCTACGAGCAGTACTTC	CASSDRDRGSYEQYF
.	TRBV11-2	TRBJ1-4	TGTGCCAGCAGCCGAGCCGGAGGGATATTGGGTGAAAAACTGTTTTTT	CASSRAGGILGEKLFF